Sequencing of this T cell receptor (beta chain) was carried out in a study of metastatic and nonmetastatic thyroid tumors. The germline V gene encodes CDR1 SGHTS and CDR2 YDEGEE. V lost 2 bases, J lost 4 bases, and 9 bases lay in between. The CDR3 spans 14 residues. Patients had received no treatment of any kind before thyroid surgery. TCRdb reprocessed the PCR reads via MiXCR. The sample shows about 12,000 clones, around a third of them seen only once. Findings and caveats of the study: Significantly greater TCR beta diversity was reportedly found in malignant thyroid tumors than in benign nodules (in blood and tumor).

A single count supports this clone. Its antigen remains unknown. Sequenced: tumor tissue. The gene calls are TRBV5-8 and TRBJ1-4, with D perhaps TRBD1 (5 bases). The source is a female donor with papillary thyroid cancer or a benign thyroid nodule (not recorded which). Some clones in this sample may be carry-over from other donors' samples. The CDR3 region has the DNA TGTGCCAGCAGCTTCGGGGGGATTAATGAAAAACTGTTTTTT. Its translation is CASSFGGINEKLFF.